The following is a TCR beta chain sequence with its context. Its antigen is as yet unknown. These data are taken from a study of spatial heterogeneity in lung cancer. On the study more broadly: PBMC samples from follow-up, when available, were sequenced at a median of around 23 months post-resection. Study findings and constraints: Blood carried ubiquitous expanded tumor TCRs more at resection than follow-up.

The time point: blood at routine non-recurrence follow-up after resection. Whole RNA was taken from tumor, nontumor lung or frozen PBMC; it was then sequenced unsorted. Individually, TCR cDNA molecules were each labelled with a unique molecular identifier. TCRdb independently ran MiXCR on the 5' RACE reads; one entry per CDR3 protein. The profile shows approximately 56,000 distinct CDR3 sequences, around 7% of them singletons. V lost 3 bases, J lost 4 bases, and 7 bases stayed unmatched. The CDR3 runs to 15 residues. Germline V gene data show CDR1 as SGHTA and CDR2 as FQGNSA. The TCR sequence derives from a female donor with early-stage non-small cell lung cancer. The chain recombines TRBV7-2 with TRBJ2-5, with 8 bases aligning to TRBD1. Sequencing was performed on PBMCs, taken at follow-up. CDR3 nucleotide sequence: TGTGCCAGCAGCTTGGGACAGGCAACCTCAGAGACCCAGTACTTC. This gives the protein CASSLGQATSETQYF.